Presented here are 25 T cell receptor beta chains from one specimen sequenced in a study of T cell repertoires in cytomegalovirus infection. TCRdb used MiXCR to reprocess the reads, holding one entry per CDR3 protein. The table records 150,000 to 200,000 distinct CDR3 sequences, about 15% of them present only once. Input material: PBMCs. These receptor sequences come from a human donor in good health (CMV status not recorded). Some clones in this sample may be carry-over from other donors' samples.

Here the CDR3 reads CASEGTLAKNIQYF. CDR3 coding DNA: TGTGCCAGCGAAGGGACGTTAGCCAAAAACATTCAGTACTTC. The rearrangement uses TRBV28 and TRBJ2-4; TRBD1 or TRBD2 may be the D gene (5 bases each). V lost 8 bases to trimming and J lost 0 bases, with 11 bases between them. Germline V gene lookup returns CDR1 MDHEN and CDR2 SYDVKM. CDR3 length: 14 residues. Full variable domain (remainder filled in from reference TRBV28 and TRBJ2-4): DVKVTQSSRYLVKRTGEKVFLECVQDMDHENMFWYRQDPGLGLRLIYFSYDVKMKEKGDIPEGYSVSREKKERFSLILESASTNQTSMYLCASEGTLAKNIQYFGAGTRLSVL.

This clonotype appeared a few times. The rearrangement uses TRBV27 and TRBJ1-1; a possible D gene is TRBD1 (5 bases). This CDR3 is built from 13 residues. Germline assignment: CDR1 MNHEY and CDR2 SMNVEV (reference sequence). Trimming took off 7 bases at V and 1 base at J, with 10 bases between the two ends. The DNA for the CDR3 is TGTGCCAGCACGGGCCAGGGGAACACTGAAGCTTTCTTT. Amino acids: CASTGQGNTEAFF.

This clonotype occurred many times. V gene TRBV11-1 combines with J gene TRBJ2-5; the match to TRBD2 covers 13 bases. This CDR3 has 16 amino acids. Germline V gene lookup returns CDR1 SGHAT and CDR2 FQDESV (reference sequence). V lost 6 bases to trimming and J lost 3 bases; unmatched junction nucleotides: 7. The CDR3 DNA sequence: TGTGCCAGCAGTATCAGGACTAGCGGGAGAGAAGAGACCCAGTACTTC. It codes for CASSIRTSGREETQYF.

A few counts support this clonotype. This chain links TRBV28 with TRBJ2-2, with D possibly TRBD2 on 6 matching bases. This CDR3 is 13 amino acids long. CDR1 and CDR2 from the germline V gene are MDHEN and SYDVKM. V gave up 2 bases and J gave up 9 bases, with 10 bases separating them. Written as DNA, the CDR3 is TGTGCCAGCAGTTTACGGGGGTTTAGGGAGCTGTTTTTT. Translated: CASSLRGFRELFF. Full variable domain (rest looked up from reference TRBV28 and TRBJ2-2): DVKVTQSSRYLVKRTGEKVFLECVQDMDHENMFWYRQDPGLGLRLIYFSYDVKMKEKGDIPEGYSVSREKKERFSLILESASTNQTSMYLCASSLRGFRELFFGEGSRLTVL.

This chain joins TRBV20-1 and TRBJ2-3, with no clear D. Trimming left V 3 bases short and J 14 bases short, with 18 bases between. CDR3 size: 12 residues. From germline, CDR1 is DFQATT and CDR2 SNEGSKA (reference sequence). The CDR3 sequence is CSARPRETWGYF. The CDR3 nucleotides are TGCAGTGCTAGGCCAAGAGAGACTTGGGGGTATTTT.

The genes are TRBV4-1 and TRBJ2-7; tentatively, D is TRBD1 (5 bases). This CDR3 spans 16 amino acids. Trimming cost V 0 bases and J 0 bases, with 12 bases left between them. Germline V gene data show CDR1 as MGHRA and CDR2 as YSYEKL. This CDR3 reads CASSQDPRGRSYEQYF. The CDR3 region has the DNA TGCGCCAGCAGCCAAGATCCTAGGGGCCGCTCCTACGAGCAGTACTTC.

Points on this clonotype: This may stem from a read error, because a much larger clone lies one nucleotide away. Likely a read error: the CDR3 ends without its conserved phenylalanine or tryptophan. The chain links TRBV7-6 to TRBJ1-2; 12 nucleotides align to TRBD1. This CDR3 region has 17 residues. Germline loops: CDR1 SGHVS, CDR2 FNYEAQ. Trimming removed 4 bases from V and 4 bases from J; junction bases left unmatched: 10. The CDR3: CASSSFPGQGASYGYTL. In nucleotides, the CDR3 is TGTGCCAGCAGCTCCTTTCCGGGACAGGGGGCGAGCTATGGCTACACCTTA.

In this sample, this clonotype turned up a few times. V usage is TRBV30 and J usage is TRBJ1-1; D call uncertain. The CDR3 is 15 residues long. Germline-derived CDR1 and CDR2 are GTSNPN and SVGIG (reference sequence). DNA for the CDR3: TGTGCTTACGGGGAGACGAAGAGGTTGAACACTGAAGCTTTCTTT. Translation gives CAYGETKRLNTEAFF.

This clonotype occurred a few times. The chain joins TRBV5-6 to TRBJ2-7, with a weak D call TRBD1 (6 bases). This CDR3 region has 12 residues. Germline CDR1 and CDR2: SGHDT and YYEEEE. Trimming removed 1 base from V and 6 bases from J, with 8 bases in between. CDR3 region: CASSLNRVEQYF. CDR3 coding DNA: TGTGCCAGCAGCTTGAACAGGGTCGAGCAGTACTTC. Filled out from reference TRBV5-6 and TRBJ2-7, the complete variable domain reads DAGVTQSPTHLIKTRGQQVTLRCSPKSGHDTVSWYQQALGQGPQFIFQYYEEEERQRGNFPDRFSGHQFPNYSSELNVNALLLGDSALYLCASSLNRVEQYFGPGTRLTVT.

This clonotype has only one observation. This rearrangement joins TRBV20-1 to TRBJ2-3, with 10 nucleotides matching TRBD2. This CDR3 has 15 amino acids. With 1 base clipped from V and 5 bases from J, the junction kept 6 bases outside the gene matches. CDR1 is DFQATT and CDR2 is SNEGSKA in the germline V gene (reference sequence). The CDR3 DNA sequence: TGCAGTGCTAGAGTTAGCGGGGGGCCAGGAGATACGCAGTATTTT. This gives the protein CSARVSGGPGDTQYF.

This clonotype was picked up many times. This chain uses TRBV20-1 with TRBJ2-2, with TRBD1 identical over 8 bases. Germline assignment: CDR1 DFQATT and CDR2 SNEGSKA (reference sequence). This CDR3 has 16 residues. The trim removed 0 bases at V and 6 bases at J, leaving 9 bases unmatched. CDR3 DNA: TGCAGTGCTAGAGATCCCGACAGGGGAGATTCCGGGGAGCTGTTTTTT. Amino acids: CSARDPDRGDSGELFF.

This clonotype was detected many times. V is TRBV7-2 and J is TRBJ2-3, with TRBD2 identical over 7 bases. The germline V gene has CDR1 SGHTA and CDR2 FQGNSA. CDR3 length equals 16 residues. Trimming took 5 bases from V and 5 from J; bases not matched to a gene: 13. CDR3 in DNA: TGTGCCAGCAGCCCGTCATGGAGCGGGACTATAGATACGCAGTATTTT. Translation gives CASSPSWSGTIDTQYF.

The rearrangement uses TRBV15 and TRBJ1-4; the D is unclear. The CDR3 contains 13 residues. The germline V and J ends were trimmed by 0 bases and 8 bases, with 7 bases remaining between them. Germline CDR1 is LNHNV and CDR2 is YYDKDF (reference sequence). CDR3 protein: CATSRDHGEKLFF. CDR3 bases: TGTGCCACCAGCAGAGATCATGGGGAAAAACTGTTTTTT.

The V and J genes are TRBV20-1 and TRBJ2-3; 8 nucleotides match TRBD1. The CDR3 covers 15 residues. The J segment lost 3 bases and the V segment lost 6 bases, leaving 11 bases of the junction unmatched. Germline CDR1 is DFQATT and CDR2 is SNEGSKA (reference sequence). The CDR3 here is CSAFAAGGLTDTQYF. The CDR3 DNA is TGCAGTGCGTTTGCCGCAGGGGGCTTAACAGATACGCAGTATTTT.

The chain is built from TRBV6-6 and TRBJ1-5; maybe TRBD1 (6 bases). Trimming removed 3 bases at V and 3 bases at J, with 9 bases between. CDR1 is MNHNY, CDR2 SVGAGI, per germline (reference sequence). The CDR3 runs 14 residues. The CDR3 region is CASSYRTDNQPQHF. As DNA, the CDR3 is TGTGCCAGCAGTTATCGGACAGACAATCAGCCCCAGCATTTT.

The chain recombines TRBV12-3 or TRBV12-4 with TRBJ2-3, with D perhaps TRBD1 or TRBD2 (5 bases each). The CDR3 extends over 16 amino acids. V gave up 6 bases and J gave up 1 base, with 17 bases separating them. The CDR3 is CASSRGQTRGTDTQYF. CDR3 bases: TGTGCCAGCAGCCGGGGCCAAACCCGGGGCACAGATACGCAGTATTTT.

This clonotype was observed a few times. The rearrangement links TRBV7-2 to TRBJ2-5, with D uncertain. Trimming removed 1 base from V and 11 bases from J, with 20 bases in between. Germline CDR1 reads SGHTA; CDR2 reads FQGNSA. The CDR3 contains 15 residues. Here the CDR3 DNA reads TGTGCCAGCAGCTTAGAGGGTCGTACCAAGAGAAAACAGTACTTC. Protein sequence: CASSLEGRTKRKQYF.

This clonotype was seen many times. The chain employs TRBV7-8 and TRBJ2-1; 9 bases align to TRBD2. J was trimmed by 7 bases and V by 1 base; bases with no gene match: 11. CDR1 and CDR2 from the germline V gene are SGHVS and FQNEAQ. The CDR3 spans 17 residues. The CDR3 region is CASSLGVVAGGRNEQFF. The CDR3 DNA sequence: TGTGCCAGCAGCTTAGGGGTAGTGGCGGGAGGGAGAAATGAGCAGTTCTTC.

The chain employs TRBV20-1 and TRBJ2-5, with D perhaps TRBD1 (6 bases). With 6 bases removed from V and 5 bases from J, the gap between germline ends came to 16 bases. The CDR3 has 13 residues. Germline-derived CDR1 and CDR2 are DFQATT and SNEGSKA (reference sequence). This CDR3 is CSANRVIQETQYF. DNA of the CDR3: TGCAGTGCAAACAGGGTGATCCAGGAGACCCAGTACTTC.

This clonotype was seen many times. This sequence joins TRBV28 and TRBJ1-5, with TRBD1 identical over 7 bases. The CDR3 runs 15 residues. The germline V gene has CDR1 MDHEN and CDR2 SYDVKM. The J segment lost 3 bases and the V segment lost 5 bases, leaving 7 bases of the junction unmatched. The CDR3 region has the DNA TGTGCCAGCAGTCCCCAGGGGGGGCACAATCAGCCCCAGCATTTT. It encodes CASSPQGGHNQPQHF.

The chain couples TRBV14 to TRBJ1-2, with D perhaps matching TRBD1 (6 bases). The CDR3 is 15 residues long. Per the germline V gene, CDR1 is SGHDN and CDR2 is FVKESK. The V gene lost 4 bases and the J gene lost 1 base, with 13 bases spanning the gap. The CDR3 spells CASSPLEGVNYGYTF. CDR3 bases: TGTGCCAGCAGCCCATTGGAGGGGGTTAACTATGGCTACACCTTC.

The chain carries TRBV18 and TRBJ1-2, with TRBD1 matching 8 bases. CDR3 size: 17 residues. Germline CDR1 reads KGHSH; CDR2 reads LQKENI. The V gene end was trimmed by 4 bases and the J gene end by 0 bases; junction bases not matched to a gene: 10. CDR3 nucleotide sequence: TGTGCCAGCTCACTTCTTCGGACAGGGACCCCTAACTATGGCTACACCTTC. Translation gives CASSLLRTGTPNYGYTF.

This clonotype has only a few counts. The genes are TRBV20-1 and TRBJ2-1; D gene uncertain. The V and J ends lost 7 bases and 5 bases respectively, with 12 bases between them. This CDR3 region has 12 residues. Germline V gene sequence: CDR1 DFQATT, CDR2 SNEGSKA (reference sequence). CDR3 in DNA: TGCAGTGGGGAACCGGGCAACAATGAGCAGTTCTTC. This gives the protein CSGEPGNNEQFF.

This clonotype was seen only a few times. V usage is TRBV6-1 and J usage is TRBJ1-1, with TRBD1 identical over 8 bases. The germline CDR1 and CDR2 sequences are MNHNS and SASEGT. The V segment lost 5 bases and the J segment 11 bases; nucleotides outside the gene matches: 7. This CDR3 has 12 amino acids. The CDR3 DNA reads as TGTGCCAGCAGTAACCAGGGGGCACGGGCTTTCTTT. Protein product: CASSNQGARAFF.

There are a few counts of this clonotype. V usage is TRBV7-9 and J usage is TRBJ2-5, with 10 bases identical to TRBD1. The CDR3 loop spans 15 amino acids. V lost 5 bases and J lost 0; bases outside the gene matches: 3. CDR1 and CDR2 from the germline V gene are SEHNR and FQNEAQ (reference sequence). The CDR3 loop reads CASSRGQGNQETQYF. In DNA form, the CDR3 reads TGTGCCAGCAGCAGGGGACAGGGGAACCAAGAGACCCAGTACTTC.